These T cell receptor beta chains were read from a single sample in a study of siplizumab effects on memory and regulatory T cells. Generated by immunoSEQ multiplex PCR, the TCRdb table keeps only in-frame clones and is missing some. The sample includes about 98,000 clones, around nine tenths seen only once; the top ten take 0.85% to 1.2%. Sequencing was carried out using CD4+ T cells sorted from blood. These receptors originate from a human donor in good health. The CDR3 runs from the conserved cysteine through the conserved F or W. D genes are given only for firm matches. Only part of the rows carry a size: once, few, many, or a class if the clone is expanded.

>few|TRBD1|TRBV7-2|TRBJ2-1
CASSLRQGAAEQFF
TGTGCCAGCAGCCTTAGACAGGGGGCCGCTGAGCAGTTCTTC
>.|TRBD1|TRBV7-9|TRBJ1-2
CASSLAGTGQPINYGYTF
TGTGCCAGCAGCTTAGCCGGGACAGGGCAACCTATTAACTATGGCTACACCTTC
>.|TRBD1|TRBV5-1|TRBJ1-1
CASSSGTGVSGEAFF
TGCGCCAGCAGCTCAGGGACAGGGGTTTCAGGTGAAGCTTTCTTT
>.|.|TRBV2|TRBJ2-7
CASSEDQYEQYF
TGTGCCAGCAGTGAGGACCAGTACGAGCAGTACTTC
>.|TRBD2|TRBV7-9|TRBJ2-7
CASSSNTGTSQHF
TGTGCCAGCAGCTCGAACACCGGGACTAGTCAACACTTC
>.|TRBD1|TRBV6-6|TRBJ1-5
CASSDRVGEPQHF
TGTGCCAGCAGCGACAGGGTAGGTGAGCCCCAGCATTTT
>.|.|TRBV11-2|TRBJ2-3
CASSATDTLLTDTQYF
TGTGCCAGCAGCGCCACCGACACATTACTCACAGATACGCAGTATTTT
>.|.|TRBV5-8|TRBJ1-3
CASSYFRGGKDTIYF
TGTGCCAGCAGCTACTTCAGGGGAGGGAAGGACACCATATATTTT
>once|.|TRBV5-1|TRBJ2-7
CASSLAGGKSYEQYF
TGCGCCAGCAGCTTGGCCGGCGGGAAGTCCTACGAGCAGTACTTC
>.|.|TRBV15|TRBJ2-4
CATSRTSGVLENIQYF
TGTGCCACCAGCAGAACTTCGGGGGTACTGGAAAACATTCAGTACTTC
>.|.|TRBV29-1|TRBJ2-5
CSVELYRVREETQYF
TGCAGCGTTGAACTATACAGGGTACGGGAAGAGACCCAGTACTTC
>.|TRBD1|TRBV29-1|TRBJ2-5
CSVDRDRGRYQLQETQYF
TGCAGCGTTGATCGGGACAGGGGGCGATACCAATTACAAGAGACCCAGTACTTC
>.|.|TRBV28|TRBJ1-1
CASSSPEVWDTEAFF
TGTGCCAGCAGCTCCCCCGAGGTCTGGGACACTGAAGCTTTCTTT
>.|TRBD2|TRBV11-2|TRBJ2-3
CASSRNLGLAVKDTQYF
TGTGCCAGCAGCCGGAATTTGGGACTAGCGGTCAAGGATACGCAGTATTTT
>.|TRBD2|TRBV4-2|TRBJ2-4
CASSQDPSGRVDIQYF
TGTGCCAGCAGCCAAGATCCTAGCGGGAGAGTAGACATTCAGTACTTC
>.|.|TRBV5-1|TRBJ1-1
CASSPVASNTEAFF
TGCGCCAGCAGTCCGGTAGCGTCGAACACTGAAGCTTTCTTT
>once|.|TRBV15|TRBJ2-6
CATSRDLLSGANVLTF
TGTGCCACCAGCAGAGATCTGCTCTCTGGGGCCAACGTCCTGACTTTC
>.|.|TRBV6-8|TRBJ1-5
CASSYTRTLVRLGVNSNQPQHF
TGTGCCAGCAGTTACACGAGAACGCTTGTTCGTCTCGGAGTAAATAGCAATCAGCCCCAGCATTTT
>.|.|TRBV6-6|TRBJ2-6
CDRSRESGANVLTF
TGTGACAGGAGCCGGGAATCTGGGGCCAACGTCCTGACTTTC
>.|.|TRBV29-1|TRBJ2-1
CSVGGRELSYNEQFF
TGCAGCGTGGGGGGGCGGGAGTTATCCTACAATGAGCAGTTCTTC
>.|TRBD1|TRBV5-5|TRBJ2-5
CASRAMTGVETQYF
TGTGCCAGCCGCGCCATGACAGGGGTAGAGACCCAGTACTTC
>.|.|TRBV29-1|TRBJ1-2
CSVEQPSTNYGYTF
TGCAGCGTTGAACAACCTTCTACTAACTATGGCTACACCTTC
>.|.|TRBV30|TRBJ2-1
CAWSDLTDLGNEQFF
TGTGCCTGGAGTGATCTAACGGATTTGGGGAATGAGCAGTTCTTC
>.|TRBD1|TRBV11-2|TRBJ1-1
CASSSDRGGTEAFF
TGTGCCAGCAGCTCCGACAGGGGGGGCACTGAAGCTTTCTTT
>.|.|TRBV7-9|TRBJ1-2
CASSLLNTGTYGYTF
TGTGCCAGCAGCTTGCTGAACACAGGGACCTATGGCTACACCTTC
>.|.|TRBV25-1|TRBJ2-7
CASSEPYRSYSYEQYF
TGTGCCAGCAGTGAACCCTACCGGTCATATTCCTACGAGCAGTACTTC
>.|.|TRBV6-5|TRBJ1-1
CASSLTDSTEAFF
TGTGCCAGCAGCTTGACTGATTCGACTGAAGCTTTCTTT
>.|.|TRBV29-1|TRBJ2-1
CSVRDNEQFF
TGCAGCGTTAGAGACAATGAGCAGTTCTTC
>.|.|TRBV7-3|TRBJ2-3
CASRFDGGGGTDTQYF
TGTGCCAGCAGATTCGACGGAGGCGGAGGCACAGATACGCAGTATTTT